This TCR beta chain emerged from a study of response to subunit inactivated influenza vaccine. General study points: New T cells are recruited in small numbers by each seasonal influenza vaccination, according to the authors' suggestion.

TCRdb used MiXCR to reprocess the RT-PCR reads, holding one entry per CDR3 protein. The table lists about 610,000 distinct CDR3 sequences, 11% to 15% of them singletons. This clonotype was observed a few times. Its antigen is not known. The V end was cut by 5 bases, the J end by 4 bases, with 16 bases between. There are 15 residues in the CDR3. The chain employs TRBV12-3 or TRBV12-4 and TRBJ2-3; D is perhaps TRBD2 (6 bases). This TCR was recovered from a man in his fifties or sixties who received an inactivated influenza vaccine. The sequences come from PBMCs from blood, collected about 12 days after vaccination. Written as DNA, the CDR3 is TGTGCCAGCAGTCCCCGGGGGAGTTTGGCAGATACGCAGTATTTT. Translated: CASSPRGSLADTQYF.